These T cell receptor beta chains were read from a single sample in a study of shared clonotypes between healthy human individuals. Method: immunoSEQ multiplex PCR; TCRdb's copy keeps in-frame clones and lacks some. Found here are 700,000 to 950,000 clones, approximately 96% of them singletons; the top ten hold less than 0.25%. The material sequenced was naive CD8+ T cells sorted from blood. The receptors come from a man younger than 40 in good health. The CDR3 runs from the conserved cysteine through the conserved F or W. The D gene is left open where the match is weak. The size entry is marked missing in some rows and otherwise reads once, few, many or a size class.

j_gene | abundance | d_gene | v_gene | CDR3nt | CDR3aa
TRBJ2-1 | NA | NA | TRBV6-1 | TGTGCCAGCAGTGGATGGACGGGATTCTACAATGAGCAGTTCTTC | CASSGWTGFYNEQFF
TRBJ1-1 | NA | NA | TRBV10-3 | TGTGCCATCAGTTCGGGACATCTGAACACTGAAGCTTTCTTT | CAISSGHLNTEAFF
TRBJ1-5 | NA | NA | TRBV28 | TGTGCCAGCAGTTCGGTACAGGGATTTCGTTTGGGCAATCAGCCCCAGCATTTT | CASSSVQGFRLGNQPQHF
TRBJ2-3 | once | TRBD1 | TRBV28 | TGTGCCAGCATCCGACAGGGGGGACTCACAGATACGCAGTATTTT | CASIRQGGLTDTQYF
TRBJ2-1 | NA | NA | TRBV18 | TGTGCCAGCTCACCAGTGGGCTATGAGCAGTTCTTC | CASSPVGYEQFF
TRBJ2-3 | NA | NA | TRBV27 | TGTGCCAGCTCAGTTTTCGGATCTAGTACGGATACGCAGTATTTT | CASSVFGSSTDTQYF
TRBJ2-7 | once | NA | TRBV27 | TGTGCCAGCAGTTTATTCCATCCTTACGAGCAGTACTTC | CASSLFHPYEQYF
TRBJ1-2 | NA | TRBD1 | TRBV6-5 | TGTGCCAGCAGTCCCGGGACAGGGGGCGGCTATGGCTACACCTTC | CASSPGTGGGYGYTF
TRBJ2-7 | NA | NA | TRBV7-7 | TGTGCCAGCAGCCCAGAGGCTAGCGCTCCTCCCTACGAGCAGTACTTC | CASSPEASAPPYEQYF
TRBJ1-4 | once | TRBD1 | TRBV28 | TGTGCCAGCAGCCCCAATCATCGGGACAGACCTAATGAAAAACTGTTTTTT | CASSPNHRDRPNEKLFF
TRBJ2-1 | NA | NA | TRBV4-3 | TGCGCCAGCAGCCAAGGGGTGGTTGATGAGCAGTTCTTC | CASSQGVVDEQFF
TRBJ2-5 | NA | NA | TRBV27 | TGTGCCAGCAGCGATACTAGAAAAGAGACCCAGTACTTC | CASSDTRKETQYF
TRBJ2-3 | NA | TRBD1 | TRBV5-1 | TGCGCCAGCAGCGCGGAAGGGACAGGCACAGATACGCAGTATTTT | CASSAEGTGTDTQYF
TRBJ2-2 | NA | TRBD2 | TRBV11-1 | TGTGCCAGCAGCGACCGGACTAGCGGTCTAATAGTCACCGGGGAGCTGTTTTTT | CASSDRTSGLIVTGELFF
TRBJ2-7 | NA | NA | TRBV30 | TGTGCCTGGAGTGGGGAAGGGGCCGTAATCTACGAGCAGTACTTC | CAWSGEGAVIYEQYF
TRBJ2-1 | NA | NA | TRBV27 | TGTGCCAGCAGTTCCGTACGTAGCTCCTACAATGAGCAGTTCTTC | CASSSVRSSYNEQFF
TRBJ2-7 | NA | TRBD2 | TRBV11-2 | TGTGCCAGCAGCTGGGCTAGCGGATACGAGCAGTACTTC | CASSWASGYEQYF
TRBJ1-5 | NA | TRBD1 | TRBV13 | TGTGCCAGCAGCTCTTCGGGACAGGCAAATAGCAATCAGCCCCAGCATTTT | CASSSSGQANSNQPQHF
TRBJ2-1 | NA | NA | TRBV28 | TGTGCCAGCAGTTTATCCGGAAGCAATGAGCAGTTCTTC | CASSLSGSNEQFF
TRBJ2-7 | NA | NA | TRBV7-9 | TGTGCCAGCAGCAAACGGACCTCCTACGAGCAGTACTTC | CASSKRTSYEQYF
TRBJ2-3 | NA | NA | TRBV7-2 | TGTGCCAGCATCCCCAACCTCGGTCTACCAGATACGCAGTATTTT | CASIPNLGLPDTQYF
TRBJ2-3 | NA | NA | TRBV6-6 | TGTGCCAGCAGTTACTCGCTAAATACGCAGTATTTT | CASSYSLNTQYF
TRBJ1-3 | NA | NA | TRBV11-2 | TGTGCCAGCAGCTTCTCTAACACTTACTCTGGAAACACCATATATTTT | CASSFSNTYSGNTIYF
TRBJ1-1 | NA | NA | TRBV30 | TGTGCCTGGAGTGTTGCCGAGAACACTGAAGCTTTCTTT | CAWSVAENTEAFF
TRBJ2-7 | NA | NA | TRBV11-2 | TGTGCCAGCAGCGCCCAGGTGGCGGGGCCGTCCTACGAGCAGTACTTC | CASSAQVAGPSYEQYF
TRBJ2-7 | NA | NA | TRBV7-9 | TGTGCCAGCAGCTTAGGTGGGCAGGGTCCAAGCTCCTACGAGCAGTACTTC | CASSLGGQGPSSYEQYF
TRBJ1-3 | once | NA | TRBV2 | TGTGCCAGCACCCAGCAAGGGGTCTCTGGAAACACCATATATTTT | CASTQQGVSGNTIYF
TRBJ2-7 | NA | TRBD1 | TRBV13 | TGTGCCAGCAGCCGGGACAGCTACGAGCAGTACTTC | CASSRDSYEQYF
TRBJ2-1 | NA | TRBD2 | TRBV5-5 | TGTGCCAGCAGCAAGGGACTAGAACCCTACAATGAGCAGTTCTTC | CASSKGLEPYNEQFF
TRBJ2-1 | NA | TRBD2 | TRBV14 | TGTGCCAGCAGCCCGCAGACTAGCGAAGTCACCTACAATGAGCAGTTCTTC | CASSPQTSEVTYNEQFF
TRBJ2-3 | NA | NA | TRBV11-3 | TGTGCCAGCACCGGCGGGGCCACAGATACGCAGTATTTT | CASTGGATDTQYF
TRBJ2-7 | NA | NA | TRBV6-5 | TGTGCCAGCAGTTACTCAGCCGGAATCGAGCAGTACTTC | CASSYSAGIEQYF
TRBJ2-1 | NA | TRBD2 | TRBV19 | TGTGCCAGTAGAGACAACTCTGGGACTAGCGGAACCTACTCCTACAATGAGCAGTTCTTC | CASRDNSGTSGTYSYNEQFF
TRBJ2-5 | once | TRBD1 | TRBV4-1 | TGCGCCAGCAGCCGAGACAGGGGGGGAATAGAGACCCAGTACTTC | CASSRDRGGIETQYF
TRBJ2-2 | NA | NA | TRBV7-6 | TGTGCCAGCAGCGCGGGGACGGGCTTGGGCACCGGGGAGCTGTTTTTT | CASSAGTGLGTGELFF
TRBJ2-2 | NA | TRBD2 | TRBV7-9 | TGTGCCAGCAGCGGCAGCGGGAGCGTCGGGGAGCTGTTTTTT | CASSGSGSVGELFF
TRBJ2-6 | NA | NA | TRBV29-1 | TGCAGCGTTGTGGCGGGGTCTGGGGCCAACGTCCTGACTTTC | CSVVAGSGANVLTF
TRBJ2-2 | NA | NA | TRBV7-9 | TGTGCCAGCAGCTTAACAGTCGGGGGTTCTCCCGGGGAGCTGTTTTTT | CASSLTVGGSPGELFF
TRBJ2-3 | NA | NA | TRBV15 | TGTGCCACCAGCACAGGTAGAGCGGATACGCAGTATTTT | CATSTGRADTQYF
TRBJ2-1 | NA | NA | TRBV27 | TGTGCCAGCAGTTTTAAGCAGAGCTCCTACAATGAGCAGTTCTTC | CASSFKQSSYNEQFF
TRBJ2-7 | NA | NA | TRBV6-5 | TGTGCGTCGGCACCCGTAGGGAATAACTACGAGCAGTACTTC | CASAPVGNNYEQYF
TRBJ2-1 | NA | NA | TRBV27 | TGTGCCAGCAGTTTATCCGGCGCGAGCTCCTACAATGAGCAGTTCTTC | CASSLSGASSYNEQFF
TRBJ1-2 | NA | TRBD1 | TRBV12-5 | TGTGCTAGTGGTGGGGACAGGGGATTGGACTATGGCTACACCTTC | CASGGDRGLDYGYTF
TRBJ2-3 | NA | NA | TRBV27 | TGTGCCAGCAGTGGCGGAGTGGCAGATACGCAGTATTTT | CASSGGVADTQYF
TRBJ2-1 | NA | TRBD1 | TRBV2 | TGTGCCAGGACGGACAGGGCGCGGAATGAGCAGTTCTTC | CARTDRARNEQFF
TRBJ2-5 | once | NA | TRBV4-2 | TGTGCCAGCAGCCAAGTGAGGGATCAAGAGACCCAGTACTTC | CASSQVRDQETQYF
TRBJ2-7 | NA | TRBD1 | TRBV2 | TGTGCCAGCAGGGGACAGTACTACGAGCAGTACTTC | CASRGQYYEQYF
TRBJ2-3 | NA | TRBD1 | TRBV6-5 | TGTGCCAGCAGTTGGCGGACAGGGATGAACACAGATACGCAGTATTTT | CASSWRTGMNTDTQYF
TRBJ1-1 | NA | TRBD1 | TRBV19 | TGTGCCAGTAGTATTGTGGGACAGGGTAACACTGAAGCTTTCTTT | CASSIVGQGNTEAFF